Below, one TCR beta chain is given with its context. Its cognate antigen is unknown. The data are from a study of T cells expressing NK-cell markers. Germline CDR1 and CDR2: MNHEY and SVGAGI. This CDR3 region has 13 residues. One entry per CDR3 protein, without DNA, is what TCRdb gives after re-calling the 5' RACE reads. This repertoire includes more than 250,000 distinct CDR3 sequences. Study-wide findings and caveats: A few of the donors also had these clonotypes leading their CD3+CD56-NKG2C+ fraction.

The sequencing sample was made of blood T cells: a sorted CD56 or NKG2C T cell subset, CD4+ or CD8+ T cells, or bulk PBMC T cells (not recorded which). The clonotype comes from a man younger than 35 in good health. V and J are TRBV6-5 and TRBJ2-1; TCRdb's D call of TRBD1 is untestable without DNA. Here the CDR3 reads CASAGVGYNEQFF.